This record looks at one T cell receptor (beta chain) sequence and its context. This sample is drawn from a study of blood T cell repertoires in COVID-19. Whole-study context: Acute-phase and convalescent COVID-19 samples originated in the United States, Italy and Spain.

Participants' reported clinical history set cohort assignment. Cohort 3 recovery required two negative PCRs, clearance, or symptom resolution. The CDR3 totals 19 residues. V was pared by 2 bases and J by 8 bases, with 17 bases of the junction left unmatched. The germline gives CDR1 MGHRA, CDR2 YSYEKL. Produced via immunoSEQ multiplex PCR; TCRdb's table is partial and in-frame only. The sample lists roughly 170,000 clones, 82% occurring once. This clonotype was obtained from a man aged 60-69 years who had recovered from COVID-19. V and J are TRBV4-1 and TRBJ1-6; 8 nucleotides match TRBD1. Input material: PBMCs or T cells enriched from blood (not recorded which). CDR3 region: CASSQTQGGQGAVYSPLHF. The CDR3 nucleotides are TGCGCCAGCAGCCAAACCCAAGGCGGGCAGGGGGCTGTTTATTCACCCCTCCACTTT.